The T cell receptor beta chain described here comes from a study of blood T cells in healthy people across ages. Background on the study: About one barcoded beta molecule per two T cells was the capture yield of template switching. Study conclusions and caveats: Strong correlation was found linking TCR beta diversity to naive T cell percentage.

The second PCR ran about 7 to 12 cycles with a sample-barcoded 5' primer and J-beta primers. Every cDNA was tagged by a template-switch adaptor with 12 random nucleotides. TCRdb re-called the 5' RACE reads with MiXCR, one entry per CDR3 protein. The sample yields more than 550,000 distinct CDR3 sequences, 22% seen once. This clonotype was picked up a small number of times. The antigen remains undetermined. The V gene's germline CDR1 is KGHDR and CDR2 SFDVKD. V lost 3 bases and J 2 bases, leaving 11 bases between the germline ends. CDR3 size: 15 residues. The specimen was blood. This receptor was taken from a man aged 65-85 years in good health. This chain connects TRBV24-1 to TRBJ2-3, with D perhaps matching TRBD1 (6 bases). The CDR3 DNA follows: TGTGCCACCAGTGATCCACAGGGACCCACAGATACGCAGTATTTT. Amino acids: CATSDPQGPTDTQYF.